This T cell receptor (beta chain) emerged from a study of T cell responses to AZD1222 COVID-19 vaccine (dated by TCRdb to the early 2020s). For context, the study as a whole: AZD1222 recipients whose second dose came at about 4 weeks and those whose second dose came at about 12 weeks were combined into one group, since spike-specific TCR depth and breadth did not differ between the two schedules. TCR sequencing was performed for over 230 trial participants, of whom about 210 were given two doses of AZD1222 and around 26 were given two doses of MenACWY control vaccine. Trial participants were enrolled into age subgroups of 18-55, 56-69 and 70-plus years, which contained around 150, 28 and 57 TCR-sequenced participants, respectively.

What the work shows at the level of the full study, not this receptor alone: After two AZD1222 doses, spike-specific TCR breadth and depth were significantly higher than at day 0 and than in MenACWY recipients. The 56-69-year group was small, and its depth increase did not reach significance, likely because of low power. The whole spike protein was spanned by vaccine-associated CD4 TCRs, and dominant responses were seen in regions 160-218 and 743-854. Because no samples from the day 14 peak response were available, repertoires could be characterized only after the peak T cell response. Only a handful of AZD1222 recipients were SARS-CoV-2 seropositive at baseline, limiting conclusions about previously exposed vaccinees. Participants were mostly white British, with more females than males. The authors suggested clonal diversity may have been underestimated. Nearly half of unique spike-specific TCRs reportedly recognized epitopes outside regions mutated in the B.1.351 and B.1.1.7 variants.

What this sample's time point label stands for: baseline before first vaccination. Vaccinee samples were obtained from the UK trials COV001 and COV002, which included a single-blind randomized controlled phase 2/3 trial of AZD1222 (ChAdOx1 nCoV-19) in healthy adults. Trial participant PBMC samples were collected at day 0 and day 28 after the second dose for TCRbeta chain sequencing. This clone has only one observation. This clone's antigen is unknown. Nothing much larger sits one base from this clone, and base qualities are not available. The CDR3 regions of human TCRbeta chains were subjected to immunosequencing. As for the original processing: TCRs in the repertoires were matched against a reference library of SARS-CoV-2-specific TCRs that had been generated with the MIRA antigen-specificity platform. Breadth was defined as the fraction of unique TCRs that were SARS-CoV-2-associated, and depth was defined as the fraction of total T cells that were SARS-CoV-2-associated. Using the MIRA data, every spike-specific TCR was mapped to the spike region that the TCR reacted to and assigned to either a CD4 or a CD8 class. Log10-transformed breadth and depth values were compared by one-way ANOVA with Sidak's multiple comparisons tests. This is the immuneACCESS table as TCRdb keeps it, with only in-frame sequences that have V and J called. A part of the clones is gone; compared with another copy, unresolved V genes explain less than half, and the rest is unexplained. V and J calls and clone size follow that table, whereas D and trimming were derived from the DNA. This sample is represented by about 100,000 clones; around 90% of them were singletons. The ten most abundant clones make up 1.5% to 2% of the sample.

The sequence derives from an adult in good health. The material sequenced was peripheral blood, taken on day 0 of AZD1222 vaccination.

The DNA is TGTGCCAGCAGCCAAGCGCAGGGTACCTCTGAAGCTTTCTTT. Translated, it reads CASSQAQGTSEAFF. This chain is built from TRBV14 and TRBJ1-1; tentative D gene TRBD1, with 5 bases matching. The CDR3 starts with the cysteine, ends with the phenylalanine, and has 14 residues. Solely the CDR3 DNA is kept, with 42 bases framed from the first base. Taken from the germline V gene, the CDR1 and CDR2 loops are SGHDN and FVKESK. The junction carries 12 bases between V and J, which are trimmed by 1 base and 6 bases respectively.